Here is one T cell receptor (beta chain) with its context. The antigen remains unidentified. The source of the sample is a study of T cells after yellow fever vaccination. As TCR cDNA was made by 5'RACE template switching, a universal primer site and UMIs were added. TCRdb independently ran MiXCR on the 5' RACE reads; one entry per CDR3 protein. The sample lists a few hundred thousand distinct CDR3 sequences, 8.5% to 10% occurring once. Study-level results: Reappearance after the booster was seen for most primary-vaccination clones, at 96% CD4 and 70% to 90% CD8. When the response was secondary, it was weaker but reached its peak faster, day 5 versus 15.

Trimming pared 3 bases from V and 0 bases from J, leaving 8 bases between. The CDR3 has 14 residues. Germline V gene sequence: CDR1 LNHDA, CDR2 SQIVND (reference sequence). This material consisted of CD4+ T cells sorted from PBMCs, taken 5 days after the yellow fever booster vaccination. The clonotype comes from a young man who received the YFV17D yellow fever vaccine. V and J are TRBV19 and TRBJ1-1; D is unresolved. The CDR3 nucleotides read TGTGCCAGTAGTATCCCCGTCATGAACACTGAAGCTTTCTTT. Amino acids: CASSIPVMNTEAFF.